This TCR beta chain emerged from a study of T cell changes during pregnancy in multiple sclerosis. This CDR3 region has 14 residues. Germline CDR1 is SGHTA and CDR2 is FQGNSA. Trimming removed 1 base from V and 8 bases from J; junction bases left unmatched: 6. The method was immunoSEQ multiplex PCR; TCRdb's version includes in-frame clones alone and lacks a portion of them. The data contain about 40,000 clones, roughly 94% of them singletons. Sample: peripheral blood, taken in the third trimester of pregnancy. The clonotype comes from a female donor with multiple sclerosis, enrolled in a pregnancy study. The chain has TRBV7-2 and TRBJ1-2, with 8 nucleotides matching TRBD1. CDR3 sequence (DNA): TGTGCCAGCAGCTTAGAGGACAGGGCTTTAGGCTACACCTTC. Translated, it gives CASSLEDRALGYTF.